Listed below are T cell receptor beta chains from one sample, sequenced in a study of blood T cell repertoires in COVID-19. TCRdb keeps only in-frame clones here, not all; method: immunoSEQ multiplex PCR. This sample has a few hundred thousand clones, with 82% found just once. The specimen sequenced was peripheral blood. All receptors derive from a woman older than 75 with acute or convalescent COVID-19. The CDR3 runs from the conserved cysteine through the conserved F or W. D genes are given only for firm matches. A row's size may be missing; if present it is once, few, many or a size class.

size,V,J,D,DNA,CDR3
-,TRBV7-6,TRBJ2-2,TRBD1,TGTGCCAGCAGCCCCTTACAGGGGGCGGGCGGGGAGCTGTTTTTT,CASSPLQGAGGELFF
few,TRBV7-2,TRBJ1-5,TRBD1,TGTGCCAGCAGGGGACAGGGGGCGGCGGTAGGTCAGCCCCAGCATTTT,CASRGQGAAVGQPQHF
-,TRBV28,TRBJ1-4,TRBD1,TGTGCCAGCAGTAGGACAGGATCGGGTAATGAAAAACTGTTTTTT,CASSRTGSGNEKLFF
-,TRBV20-1,TRBJ2-7,-,TGCAGTGCGAGTTCTCAGGGGCCCTCCTACGAGCAGTACTTC,CSASSQGPSYEQYF
-,TRBV30,TRBJ1-6,-,TGTGCCTGGAGTGTATCGGGGAGTAAGGATAATTCACCCCTCCACTTT,CAWSVSGSKDNSPLHF
-,TRBV6-5,TRBJ2-2,TRBD1,TGTGCCAGCAGCCCGGACAGGGACACCGGGGAGCTGTTTTTT,CASSPDRDTGELFF
-,TRBV5-1,TRBJ2-5,TRBD2,TGCGCCAGCAGAACTAGCGGGGGAGAGACCCAGTACTTC,CASRTSGGETQYF
-,TRBV15,TRBJ2-2,TRBD1,TGTGCCACCAGCAGTGGGATGGGACAGGGGAGCACCGGGGAGCTGTTTTTT,CATSSGMGQGSTGELFF
-,TRBV5-6,TRBJ1-2,-,TGTGCCAGCAGCCCAGGGGAAGCATATGGCTACACCTTC,CASSPGEAYGYTF
-,TRBV6-5,TRBJ2-3,-,TGTGCCACCGCCTGGGGAGGGGGATTTGATACGCAGTATTTT,CATAWGGGFDTQYF
-,TRBV25-1,TRBJ1-2,-,TGTGCCAGCAGTGAATTAACGAGGGTAGAGCCCCCGACCTTC,CASSELTRVEPPTF
-,TRBV3-1/TRBV3-2,TRBJ2-7,TRBD2,TGTGCCAGCAAAGGGACTAGTACCTACGAGCAGTACTTC,CASKGTSTYEQYF
-,TRBV19,TRBJ1-6,TRBD1,TGTGCCAGTAGTTCTCGGACAGGGGGGTCACCCCTCCACTTT,CASSSRTGGSPLHF
-,TRBV5-4,TRBJ2-3,-,TGTGCCAGCAGCTTCCGCATAGCGGAAAGCACAGATACGCAGTATTTT,CASSFRIAESTDTQYF
-,TRBV21-1,TRBJ1-4,-,TGTGCCAGCAGGTCCTCGCAGGGGGTGTATGAAAAACTGTTTTTT,CASRSSQGVYEKLFF
once,TRBV10-2,TRBJ1-2,-,TGCGCCAGCAGTGAGTCGACAGGCAGGGGAAACTATGGCTACACCTTC,CASSESTGRGNYGYTF
-,TRBV19,TRBJ2-7,-,TGTGCCAGAAGGACAGCCAGCTACGAGCAGTACTTC,CARRTASYEQYF
-,TRBV4-1,TRBJ1-2,TRBD1,TGCGCCAGCAGCCAACGTCCGGGACAGGGGGCGACGGCGGACTATGGCTACACCTTC,CASSQRPGQGATADYGYTF